This T cell receptor (beta chain) was recorded in a study of chemoradiotherapy in HPV16-positive cancers. At the level of the study: Functional T-cell assays on two HPV16-positive patients' cells defined candidate HPV-specific clones and common TCR motifs. Study findings and constraints: Functional assays defining HPV-specific T cells used only a couple of HPV16-positive patients. In HPV16-positive patients, HPV-responsive T-cell expansion tracked better recurrence-free survival. Non-HPV-specific T cells did not expand in tumors during treatment, whereas candidate HPV-specific clones and E7-related motifs did.

V lost 1 base to trimming and J lost 2 bases; unmatched junction nucleotides: 8. Germline CDR1 is LNHDA and CDR2 is SQIVND (reference sequence). The CDR3 runs to 17 residues. Clones were sequenced by immunoSEQ multiplex PCR, and TCRdb holds only the in-frame ones, with some missing. The sample records roughly 20,000 clones, roughly 92% being singletons. About this clone: Its antigen is still unknown.

The input for sequencing was blood, taken from a patient who underwent chemoradiotherapy. V and J are TRBV19 and TRBJ2-3, with 8 bases matching TRBD1. This receptor was obtained from a human donor with HPV-associated anogenital cancer. The CDR3 nucleotides are TGTGCCAGTAGTATAGGTCCCGGGACAGGCAACACAGATACGCAGTATTTT. Protein: CASSIGPGTGNTDTQYF.